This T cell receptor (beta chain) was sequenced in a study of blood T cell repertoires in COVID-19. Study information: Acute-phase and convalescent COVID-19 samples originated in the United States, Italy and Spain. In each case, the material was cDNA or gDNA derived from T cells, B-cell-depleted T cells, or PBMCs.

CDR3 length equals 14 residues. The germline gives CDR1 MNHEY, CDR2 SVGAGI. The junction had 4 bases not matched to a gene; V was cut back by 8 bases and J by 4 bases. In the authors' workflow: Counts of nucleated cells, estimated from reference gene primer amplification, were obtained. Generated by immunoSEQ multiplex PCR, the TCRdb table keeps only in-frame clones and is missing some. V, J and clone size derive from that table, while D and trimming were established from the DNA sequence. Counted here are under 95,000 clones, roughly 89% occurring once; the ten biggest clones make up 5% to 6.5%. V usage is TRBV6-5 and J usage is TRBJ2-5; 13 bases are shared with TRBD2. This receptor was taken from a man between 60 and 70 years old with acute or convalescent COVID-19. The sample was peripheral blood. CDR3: CASLLAGGGETQYF. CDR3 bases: TGTGCCAGCCTACTAGCGGGGGGGGGAGAGACCCAGTACTTC.